This TCR beta chain was found in a study of T cell responses to AZD1222 COVID-19 vaccine (dated by TCRdb to the early 2020s). Concerning the study at large: TCR sequencing was performed for 233 trial participants, of whom approximately 200 were given two doses of AZD1222 and around 25 were given two doses of MenACWY control vaccine. Trial participants were enrolled into age subgroups of 18-55, 56-69 and 70-plus years, which contained about 160, 30 and 59 TCR-sequenced participants, respectively.

General findings and caveats noted by the study authors: Because no day 14 peak-response samples were available, repertoires were characterized only after the peak T cell response. Reportedly, almost half of the unique spike-specific TCRs recognized epitopes lying outside the regions that are mutated in the B.1.351 and B.1.1.7 variants. A significant rise in spike-specific TCR breadth and depth was observed after two AZD1222 doses relative to day 0 and relative to MenACWY recipients. The vaccine-associated CD4 TCRs covered the entire spike protein, and the dominant responses fell in regions 160-218 and 743-854. The 56-69-year group was small, and its depth increase did not reach significance, likely because of low power. Participants were mostly white British and included more females than males, and it was suggested by the authors that clonal diversity may have been underestimated. Conclusions about previously exposed vaccinees were limited because only 6 or 7 AZD1222 recipients were SARS-CoV-2 seropositive at baseline.

The CDR3 regions of human TCRbeta chains were subjected to immunosequencing. The authors' analysis ran thus. TCRs in the repertoires were matched against a reference library of SARS-CoV-2-specific TCRs that had been generated with the MIRA antigen-specificity platform. Breadth was defined as the fraction of unique TCRs that were SARS-CoV-2-associated, and depth was defined as the fraction of total T cells that were SARS-CoV-2-associated. Using the MIRA data, each spike-specific TCR was assigned both to the spike region to which the TCR was reactive and to a CD4 or CD8 class. Log10-transformed breadth and depth values were compared by one-way ANOVA with Sidak's multiple comparisons tests. TCRdb stores this immuneACCESS table with in-frame sequences only. Part of the clones is absent; in the studies checked, under half of the shortfall reflects unresolved V genes, and no reason is known for the rest. D and trimming were read from the DNA, whereas the V and J calls and clone size are those reported in that table. The sample table shows more than 85,000 clones, and 88% are seen once. The ten largest clones represent roughly 13% of the sample.

With regard to this clone: The clone's antigen remains unknown. Per-nucleotide qualities are absent, and no much larger clonotype sits a single base away.

What this sample's time point label stands for: baseline before first vaccination. The treatment or condition label, as the study defines it: meningococcal conjugate vaccine given as trial control. Vaccinee samples were obtained from the UK trials COV001 and COV002, which included a single-blind randomized controlled phase 2/3 trial of AZD1222 (ChAdOx1 nCoV-19) in healthy adults. For TCRbeta chain sequencing, PBMC samples were collected from trial participants at day 0 and at day 28 after the second dose. Looking up the germline V gene yields CDR1 MDHEN and CDR2 SYDVKM. The CDR3 holds 14 amino acids from the cysteine to the phenylalanine. Only CDR3 DNA remains: 42 bases, in frame from the first base. At the junction V is shortened by 10 bases and J by 0 bases, with 15 bases in between.

The chain uses TRBV28 and TRBJ1-2; TRBD1 is perhaps the D gene, given 5 matching bases. The TCR comes from an adult in good health. Sequenced material: peripheral blood, taken on day 0 of MenACWY control vaccination. In nucleotides, the sequence is TGTGCCACCAAGAGGGGAGTAGCTAACTATGGCTACACCTTC. Translated, it reads CATKRGVANYGYTF.